The 7 T cell receptor beta chains given below trace back to one sample, sequenced in a study of cytomegalovirus exposure and HLA in healthy donors. PCR was performed using 60 Vbeta and 13 Jbeta primers. Clones were sequenced by immunoSEQ multiplex PCR, and TCRdb holds only the in-frame ones, with some missing. Here the sample spans more than 70,000 clones, over 60% being singletons. Sequencing was carried out using PBMCs. These receptors came from a man aged 35-49 years in good health and CMV-seropositive.

The chain joins TRBV6-1 to TRBJ1-2; TRBD1 is a possible D gene (5 bases). Trimming cost V 5 bases and J 7 bases, with 8 bases left between them. Germline V gene sequence: CDR1 MNHNS, CDR2 SASEGT. The CDR3 runs to 11 residues. The CDR3 here is CASSRGRGYTF. CDR3 sequence (DNA): TGTGCCAGCAGTAGGGGTCGTGGCTACACCTTC.

V is TRBV6-1 and J is TRBJ1-4, with D maybe TRBD1 (6 bases). The CDR3 spans 16 residues. Germline CDR1 and CDR2: MNHNS and SASEGT. Trimming took 2 bases from V and 7 from J, leaving 17 bases between them. The CDR3 DNA sequence: TGTGCCAGCAGTGAAAGTTTGGGGGCAGGGGTTGAAAAACTGTTTTTT. It codes for CASSESLGAGVEKLFF.

This clone was counted a single time. The chain is built from TRBV5-6 and TRBJ2-6; 9 nucleotides line up with TRBD1. J lost 0 bases, V lost 1 base, and 8 bases had no gene match. Germline CDR1 SGHDT, CDR2 YYEEEE. The CDR3 is 19 residues long. CDR3 in amino acids: CASSLPGQGSLSGANVLTF. For the CDR3, the DNA is TGTGCCAGCAGCTTGCCTGGACAGGGGTCCCTCTCTGGGGCCAACGTCCTGACTTTC.

V usage is TRBV7-9 and J usage is TRBJ1-5, with TRBD1 matching 7 bases. The germline V gene has CDR1 SEHNR and CDR2 FQNEAQ (reference sequence). This CDR3 spans 15 amino acids. With 5 bases clipped from V and 0 bases from J, the junction kept 4 bases outside the gene matches. This CDR3 reads CASSRDSYSNQPQHF. The CDR3 bases are TGTGCCAGCAGCCGGGACAGTTATAGCAATCAGCCCCAGCATTTT.

The rearrangement joins TRBV13 to TRBJ2-5; 9 nucleotides line up with TRBD1. The ends lost 3 bases at V and 1 base at J; junction bases unmatched: 3. CDR3 length equals 15 residues. Germline assignment: CDR1 PRHDT and CDR2 FYEKMQ (reference sequence). CDR3 sequence: CASSFPQGAQETQYF. The CDR3 DNA reads TGTGCCAGCAGCTTTCCACAGGGGGCCCAAGAGACCCAGTACTTC.

The rearrangement uses TRBV6-1 and TRBJ2-5; D is perhaps TRBD1 (5 bases). Germline CDR1 reads MNHNS; CDR2 reads SASEGT. The V and J ends lost 7 bases and 3 bases respectively, with 12 bases between them. The CDR3 is 13 residues long. CDR3 region: CASKESGKETQYF. CDR3 bases: TGTGCCAGCAAGGAATCAGGGAAAGAGACCCAGTACTTC.

This clone has more than one count but fewer than ten. The DNA is left out, because the CDR3 cannot be placed on it with certainty; the CDR3 is given as TCRdb lists it. The chain couples TRBV4-3 to TRBJ1-1. Per the germline V gene, CDR1 is LGHNA and CDR2 is YSLEER. The CDR3 contains 13 residues when both ends are counted. CDR3 sequence: CASSQDWGDGTFF.